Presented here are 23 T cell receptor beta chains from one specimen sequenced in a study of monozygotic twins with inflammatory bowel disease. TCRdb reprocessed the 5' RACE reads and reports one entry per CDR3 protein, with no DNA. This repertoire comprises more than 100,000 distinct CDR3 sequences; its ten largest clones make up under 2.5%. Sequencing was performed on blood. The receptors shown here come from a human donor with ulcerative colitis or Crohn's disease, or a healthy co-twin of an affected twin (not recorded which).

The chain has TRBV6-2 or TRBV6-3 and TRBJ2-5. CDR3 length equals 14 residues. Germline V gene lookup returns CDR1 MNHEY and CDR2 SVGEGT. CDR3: CASSYTGIQETQYF.

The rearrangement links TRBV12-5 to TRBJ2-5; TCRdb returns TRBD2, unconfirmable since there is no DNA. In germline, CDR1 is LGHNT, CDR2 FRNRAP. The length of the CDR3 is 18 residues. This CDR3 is CASGLARAEDPSAKTQYF.

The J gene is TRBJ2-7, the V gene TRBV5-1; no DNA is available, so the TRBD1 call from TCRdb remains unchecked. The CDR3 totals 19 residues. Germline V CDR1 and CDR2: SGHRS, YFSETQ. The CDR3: CASTTQYRRPGQGGYEQYF.

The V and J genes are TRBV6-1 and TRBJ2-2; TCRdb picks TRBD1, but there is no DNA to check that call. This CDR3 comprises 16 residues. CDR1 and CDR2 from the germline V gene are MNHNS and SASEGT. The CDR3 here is CASNRRDRVGTGELFF.

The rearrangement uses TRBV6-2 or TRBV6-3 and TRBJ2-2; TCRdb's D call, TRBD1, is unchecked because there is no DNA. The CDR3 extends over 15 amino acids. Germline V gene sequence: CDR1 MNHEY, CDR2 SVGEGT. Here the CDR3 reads CASRRTGFANGELFF.

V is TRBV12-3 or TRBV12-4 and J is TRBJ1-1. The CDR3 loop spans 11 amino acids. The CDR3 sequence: CASSFSQEAFF.

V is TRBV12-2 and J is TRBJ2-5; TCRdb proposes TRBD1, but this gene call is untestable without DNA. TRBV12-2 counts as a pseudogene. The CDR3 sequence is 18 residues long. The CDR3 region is CASREMGEGEKPSETQYF.

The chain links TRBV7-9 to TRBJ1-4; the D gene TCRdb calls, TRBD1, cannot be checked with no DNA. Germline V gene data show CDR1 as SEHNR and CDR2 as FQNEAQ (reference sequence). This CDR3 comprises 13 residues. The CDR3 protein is CASSLPRNEKLFF.

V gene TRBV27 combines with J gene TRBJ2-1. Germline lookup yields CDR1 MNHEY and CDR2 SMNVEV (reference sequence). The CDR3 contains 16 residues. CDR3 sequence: CASSLKESRPKNEQFF.

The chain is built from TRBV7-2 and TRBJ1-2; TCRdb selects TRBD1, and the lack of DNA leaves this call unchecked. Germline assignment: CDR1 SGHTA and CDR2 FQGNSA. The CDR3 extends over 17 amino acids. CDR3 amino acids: CASSLDRTGGVSYGYTF.

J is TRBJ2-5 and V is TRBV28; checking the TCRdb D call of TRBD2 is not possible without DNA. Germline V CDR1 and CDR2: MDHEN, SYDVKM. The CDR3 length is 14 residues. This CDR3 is CASSLRVPQETQYF.

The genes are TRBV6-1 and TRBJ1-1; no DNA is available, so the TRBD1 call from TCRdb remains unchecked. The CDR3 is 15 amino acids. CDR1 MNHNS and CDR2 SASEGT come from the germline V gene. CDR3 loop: CASSEDTLGNTEAFF.

This CDR3 is CASSEGHLSNQPQHF. V is TRBV2 and J is TRBJ1-5. The CDR3 has 15 amino acids. Per germline, CDR1 SNHLY and CDR2 FYNNEI.

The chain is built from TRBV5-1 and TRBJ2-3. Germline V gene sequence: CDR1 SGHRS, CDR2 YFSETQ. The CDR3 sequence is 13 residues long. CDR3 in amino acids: CASSFQDTDTQYF.

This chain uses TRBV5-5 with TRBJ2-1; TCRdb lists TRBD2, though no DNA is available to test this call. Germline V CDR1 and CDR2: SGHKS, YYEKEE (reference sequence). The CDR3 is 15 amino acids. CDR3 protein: CASSSTSGGHNEQFF. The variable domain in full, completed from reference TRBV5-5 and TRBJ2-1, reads DAGVTQSPTHLIKTRGQQVTLRCSPISGHKSVSWYQQVLGQGPQFIFQYYEKEERGRGNFPDRFSARQFPNYSSELNVNALLLGDSALYLCASSSTSGGHNEQFFGPGTRLTVL.

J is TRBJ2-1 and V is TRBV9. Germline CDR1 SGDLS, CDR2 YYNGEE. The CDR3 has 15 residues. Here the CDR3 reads CASSVAKWTYNEQFF.

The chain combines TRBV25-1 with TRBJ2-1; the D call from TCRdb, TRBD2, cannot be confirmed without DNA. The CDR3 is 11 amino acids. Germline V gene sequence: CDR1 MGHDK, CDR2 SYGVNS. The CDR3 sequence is CATTAGAWQFF.

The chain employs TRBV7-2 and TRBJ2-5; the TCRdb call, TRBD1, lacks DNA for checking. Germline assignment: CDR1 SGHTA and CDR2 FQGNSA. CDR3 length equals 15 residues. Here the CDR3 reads CASSFVTGTGETQYF.

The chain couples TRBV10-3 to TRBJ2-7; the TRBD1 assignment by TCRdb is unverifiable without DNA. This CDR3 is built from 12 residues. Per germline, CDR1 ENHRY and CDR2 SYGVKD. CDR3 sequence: CAISGRSYEQYF.

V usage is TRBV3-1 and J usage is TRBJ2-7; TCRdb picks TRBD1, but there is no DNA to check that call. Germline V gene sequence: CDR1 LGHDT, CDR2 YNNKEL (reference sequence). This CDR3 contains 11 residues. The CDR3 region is CASSQGDEQYF.

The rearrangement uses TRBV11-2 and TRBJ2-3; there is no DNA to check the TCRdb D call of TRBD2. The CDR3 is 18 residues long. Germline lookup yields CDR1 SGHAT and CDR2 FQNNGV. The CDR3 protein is CASSLGASGGYRTDTQYF.

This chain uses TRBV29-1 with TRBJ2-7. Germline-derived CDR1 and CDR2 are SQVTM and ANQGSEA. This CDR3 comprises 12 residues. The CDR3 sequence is CSVGTGSYEQYF.

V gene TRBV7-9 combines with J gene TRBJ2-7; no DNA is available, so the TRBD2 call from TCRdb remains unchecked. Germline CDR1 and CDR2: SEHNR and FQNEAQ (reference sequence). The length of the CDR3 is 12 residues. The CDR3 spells CASTGGSYEQYF.